This TCR beta chain was sequenced in a study of CD4 T cells in relation to SARS-CoV-2 and coronaviruses. A remark on this clone: Its antigen is unknown.

The data were produced by immunoSEQ multiplex PCR, yet TCRdb's version contains in-frame clones alone and is incomplete. The sample holds roughly 17,000 clones, about 80% seen once. Deletions cut 5 bases from V and 1 base from J, with 6 bases between. Germline V gene sequence: CDR1 MNHEY, CDR2 SMNVEV (reference sequence). The CDR3 sequence is 13 residues long. Before the COVID-19 pandemic, during about 2011-2019, CD4+ T cells were taken from unexposed donors. The cells were cultured for around ten days before CD4+ T cells were isolated. General study results and limits: SARS-CoV-2-driven expansion was significantly weaker in crossreactive than monoreactive clones.

The chain joins TRBV27 to TRBJ1-5; D gene uncertain. Sequencing used CD4+ T cells from PBMCs, cultured in vitro. This receptor was obtained from a human donor in good health. The CDR3 DNA sequence: TGTGCCAGCAGTGGTCAGAGCAATCAGCCCCAGCATTTT. Its protein product is CASSGQSNQPQHF.